The clone carrying this TCR beta chain was seen at least ten times. This sample was included in a study of immune characterization of retroperitoneal liposarcoma. Germline V gene sequence: CDR1 SGHRS, CDR2 YFSETQ. This CDR3 region has 17 residues. J lost 2 bases, V lost 4 bases, and 13 bases had no gene match. TCRdb ran MiXCR on the PCR reads and lists one entry per CDR3 protein. The table lists approximately 11,000 distinct CDR3 sequences, around 37% of them singletons, with approximately 24% in the top ten. The genes are TRBV5-1 and TRBJ2-3; TRBD1 aligns across 7 bases. This receptor was identified in a male donor with retroperitoneal liposarcoma. The sequenced sample was tumor tissue. CDR3 in DNA: TGCGCCAGCAGCCCCACCGGACAGGAGGTACACACAGATACGCAGTATTTT. This gives the protein CASSPTGQEVHTDTQYF.